Below are 4 T cell receptor beta chains sequenced from a single sample in a study of blood T cell repertoires in COVID-19. Method: immunoSEQ multiplex PCR; TCRdb's copy keeps in-frame clones and lacks some. The data contain under 150,000 clones, 80% to 85% of them singletons. The sequencing input was PBMCs or T cells enriched from blood (not recorded which). Receptors originate from a man aged 25-45 years who had recovered from COVID-19.

DNA for the CDR3: TGTGCCAGTAGTCCAGGGCTTCAGCCCCAGCATTTT. Translation gives CASSPGLQPQHF. The V gene is TRBV19, the J gene TRBJ1-5; TRBD1 might be the D (5 bases). The CDR3 is 12 residues long. Trimming removed 5 bases at V and 6 bases at J, with 8 bases between. Germline V gene sequence: CDR1 LNHDA, CDR2 SQIVND (reference sequence).

The chain employs TRBV29-1 and TRBJ2-5; 10 nucleotides align to TRBD1. Germline V gene sequence: CDR1 SQVTM, CDR2 ANQGSEA. V shed 1 base, J shed 5 bases, and the junction held 4 bases outside the gene matches. The CDR3 totals 14 residues. The CDR3 spells CSVEGDRGMETQYF. CDR3 in DNA: TGCAGCGTTGAAGGGGACAGGGGTATGGAGACCCAGTACTTC.

The J gene is TRBJ1-5, the V gene TRBV15; 8 bases match TRBD1. J lost 7 bases, V lost 0 bases, and 5 bases had no gene match. There are 15 residues in the CDR3. Germline values: CDR1 LNHNV, CDR2 YYDKDF (reference sequence). CDR3 region: CATSRDRGLVQPQHF. DNA of the CDR3: TGTGCCACCAGCAGAGACAGGGGGCTGGTACAGCCCCAGCATTTT.

This clone was counted a few times. V and J are TRBV7-9 and TRBJ2-7; D may be TRBD2 (5 bases). CDR3 size: 12 residues. Germline V gives CDR1 SEHNR, CDR2 FQNEAQ (reference sequence). Trimming took off 11 bases at V and 2 bases at J, with 13 bases between the two ends. The CDR3 DNA is TGTGCCGCAGAGGACTCCACCTACGAGCAGTACTTC. It specifies CAAEDSTYEQYF.